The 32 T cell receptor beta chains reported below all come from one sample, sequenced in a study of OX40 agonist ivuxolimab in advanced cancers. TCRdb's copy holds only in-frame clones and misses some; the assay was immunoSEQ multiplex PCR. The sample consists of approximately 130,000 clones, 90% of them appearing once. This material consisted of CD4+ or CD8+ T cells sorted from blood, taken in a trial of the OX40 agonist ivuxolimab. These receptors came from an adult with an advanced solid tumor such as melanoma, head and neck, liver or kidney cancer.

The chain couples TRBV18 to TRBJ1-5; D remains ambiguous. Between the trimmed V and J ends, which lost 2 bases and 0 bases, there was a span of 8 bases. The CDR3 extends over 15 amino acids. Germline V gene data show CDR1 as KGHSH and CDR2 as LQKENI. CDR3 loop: CASSPLGHSNQPQHF. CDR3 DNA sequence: TGTGCCAGCTCACCATTAGGGCATAGCAATCAGCCCCAGCATTTT.

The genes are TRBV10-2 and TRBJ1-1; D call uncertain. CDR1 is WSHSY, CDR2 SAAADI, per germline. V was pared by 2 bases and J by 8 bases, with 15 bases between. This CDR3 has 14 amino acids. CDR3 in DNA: TGCGCCAGCAGTGAGAGACAAACGTTCTCGGAAGCTTTCTTT. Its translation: CASSERQTFSEAFF.

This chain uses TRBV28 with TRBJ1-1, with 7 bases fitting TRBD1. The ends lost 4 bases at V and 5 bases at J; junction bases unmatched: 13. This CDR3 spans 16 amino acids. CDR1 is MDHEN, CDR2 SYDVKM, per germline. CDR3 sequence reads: CASSSRQGRSGTEAFF. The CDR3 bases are TGTGCCAGCAGTTCACGACAGGGAAGGTCGGGGACTGAAGCTTTCTTT.

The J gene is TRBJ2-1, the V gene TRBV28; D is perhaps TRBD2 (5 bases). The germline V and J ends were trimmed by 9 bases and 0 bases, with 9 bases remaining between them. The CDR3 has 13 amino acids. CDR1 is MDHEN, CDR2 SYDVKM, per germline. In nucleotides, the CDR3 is TGTGCCAGTAGAGGGAGCTCCTACAATGAGCAGTTCTTC. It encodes CASRGSSYNEQFF.

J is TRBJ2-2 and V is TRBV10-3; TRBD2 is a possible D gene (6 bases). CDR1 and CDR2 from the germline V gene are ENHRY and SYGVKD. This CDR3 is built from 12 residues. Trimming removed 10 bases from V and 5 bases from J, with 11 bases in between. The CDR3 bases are TGTGCCACGACTAGTGGGACCGGGGAGCTGTTTTTT. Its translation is CATTSGTGELFF.

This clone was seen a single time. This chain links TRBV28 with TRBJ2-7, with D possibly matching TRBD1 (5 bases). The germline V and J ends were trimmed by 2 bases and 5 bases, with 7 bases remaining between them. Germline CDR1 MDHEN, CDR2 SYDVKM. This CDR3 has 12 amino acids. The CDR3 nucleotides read TGTGCCAGCAGTTTAAGGGGAAACGAGCAGTACTTC. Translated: CASSLRGNEQYF.

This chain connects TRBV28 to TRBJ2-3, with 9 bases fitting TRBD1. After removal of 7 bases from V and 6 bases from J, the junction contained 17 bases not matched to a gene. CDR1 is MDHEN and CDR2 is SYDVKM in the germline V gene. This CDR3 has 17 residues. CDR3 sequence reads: CASNLPFSGQGTDTQYF. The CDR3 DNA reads TGTGCCAGCAATCTCCCCTTTTCGGGACAGGGTACGGATACGCAGTATTTT.

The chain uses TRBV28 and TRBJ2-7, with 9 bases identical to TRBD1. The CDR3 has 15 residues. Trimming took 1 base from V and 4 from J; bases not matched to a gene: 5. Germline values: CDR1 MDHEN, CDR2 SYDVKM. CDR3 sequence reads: CASSLFGQGRYEQYF. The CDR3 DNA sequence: TGTGCCAGCAGTTTATTTGGACAGGGGAGGTACGAGCAGTACTTC.

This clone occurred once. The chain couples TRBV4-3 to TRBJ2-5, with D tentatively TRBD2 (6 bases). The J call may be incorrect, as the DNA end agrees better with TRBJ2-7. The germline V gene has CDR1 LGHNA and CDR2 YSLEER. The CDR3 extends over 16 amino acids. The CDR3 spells CASSQVPGLPTYEQYF. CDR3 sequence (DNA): TGCGCCAGCAGCCAAGTTCCGGGACTCCCCACCTACGAGCAGTACTTC.

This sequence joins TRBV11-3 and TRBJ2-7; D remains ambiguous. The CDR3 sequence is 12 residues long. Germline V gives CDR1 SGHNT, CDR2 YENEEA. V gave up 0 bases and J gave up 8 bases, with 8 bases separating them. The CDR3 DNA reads TGTGCCAGCAGCTTAGATAGGCAGAAGCAGTACTTC. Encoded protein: CASSLDRQKQYF.

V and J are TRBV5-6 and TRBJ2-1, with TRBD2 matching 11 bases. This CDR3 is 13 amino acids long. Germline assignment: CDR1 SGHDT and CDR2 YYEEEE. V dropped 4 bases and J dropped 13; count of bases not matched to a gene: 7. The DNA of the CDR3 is TGTGCCAGCAGCCTGGTAGCGGGAGGGCCTCAGTTCTTC. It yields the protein CASSLVAGGPQFF. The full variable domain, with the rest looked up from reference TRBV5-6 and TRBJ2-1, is DAGVTQSPTHLIKTRGQQVTLRCSPKSGHDTVSWYQQALGQGPQFIFQYYEEEERQRGNFPDRFSGHQFPNYSSELNVNALLLGDSALYLCASSLVAGGPQFFGPGTRLTVL.

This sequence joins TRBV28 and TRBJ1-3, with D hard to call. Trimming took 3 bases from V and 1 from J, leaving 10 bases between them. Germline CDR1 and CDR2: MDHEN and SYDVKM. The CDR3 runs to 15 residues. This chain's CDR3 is CASSLGGVSGNTIYF. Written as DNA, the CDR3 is TGTGCCAGCAGTTTGGGTGGAGTATCTGGAAACACCATATATTTT.

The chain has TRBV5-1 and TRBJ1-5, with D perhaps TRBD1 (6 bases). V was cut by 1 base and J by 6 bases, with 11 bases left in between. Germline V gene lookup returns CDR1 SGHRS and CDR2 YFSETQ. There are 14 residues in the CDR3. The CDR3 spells CASSLSGEGQPQHF. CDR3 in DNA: TGCGCCAGCAGCTTGTCAGGGGAAGGTCAGCCCCAGCATTTT.

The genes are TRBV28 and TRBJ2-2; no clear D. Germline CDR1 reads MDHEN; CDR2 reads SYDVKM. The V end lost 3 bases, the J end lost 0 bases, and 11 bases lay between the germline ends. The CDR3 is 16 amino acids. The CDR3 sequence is CASSFFGRPNTGELFF. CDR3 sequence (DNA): TGTGCCAGCAGTTTTTTCGGTCGGCCGAACACCGGGGAGCTGTTTTTT. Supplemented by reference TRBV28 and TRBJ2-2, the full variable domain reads DVKVTQSSRYLVKRTGEKVFLECVQDMDHENMFWYRQDPGLGLRLIYFSYDVKMKEKGDIPEGYSVSREKKERFSLILESASTNQTSMYLCASSFFGRPNTGELFFGEGSRLTVL.

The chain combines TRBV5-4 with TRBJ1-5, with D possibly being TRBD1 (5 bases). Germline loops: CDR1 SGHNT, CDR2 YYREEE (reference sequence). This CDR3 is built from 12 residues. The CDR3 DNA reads TGTGCTATCGGGGGTACCGATCAGCCCCAGCATTTT. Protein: CAIGGTDQPQHF.

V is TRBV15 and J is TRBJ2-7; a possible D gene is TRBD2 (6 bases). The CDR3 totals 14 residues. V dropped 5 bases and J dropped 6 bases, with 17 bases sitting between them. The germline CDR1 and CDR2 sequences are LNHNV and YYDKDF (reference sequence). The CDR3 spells CATSPSGESPEQYF. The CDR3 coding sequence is TGTGCCACCAGCCCGTCGGGGGAGTCGCCCGAGCAGTACTTC.

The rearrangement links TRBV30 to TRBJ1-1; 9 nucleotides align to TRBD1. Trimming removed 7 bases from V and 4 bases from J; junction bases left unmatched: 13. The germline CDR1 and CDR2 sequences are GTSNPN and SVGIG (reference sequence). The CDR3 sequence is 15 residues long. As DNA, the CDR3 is TGTGCCTCGGCCCCACAGGGGGCCGTGCCCACTGAAGCTTTCTTT. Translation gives CASAPQGAVPTEAFF. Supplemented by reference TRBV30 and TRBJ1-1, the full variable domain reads SQTIHQWPATLVQPVGSPLSLECTVEGTSNPNLYWYRQAAGRGLQLLFYSVGIGQISSEVPQNLSASRPQDRQFILSSKKLLLSDSGFYLCASAPQGAVPTEAFFGQGTRLTVV.

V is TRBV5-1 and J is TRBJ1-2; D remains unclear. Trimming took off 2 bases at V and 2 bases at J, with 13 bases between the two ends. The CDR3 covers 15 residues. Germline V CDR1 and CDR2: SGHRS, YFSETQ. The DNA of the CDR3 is TGCGCCAGCAGCTTAGGCGGGCCCCCGAACTATGGCTACACCTTC. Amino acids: CASSLGGPPNYGYTF.

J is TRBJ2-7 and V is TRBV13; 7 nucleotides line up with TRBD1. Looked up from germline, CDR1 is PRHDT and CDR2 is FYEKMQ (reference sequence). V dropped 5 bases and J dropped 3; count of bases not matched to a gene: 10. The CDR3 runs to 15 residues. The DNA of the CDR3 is TGTGCCAGCAGCCTCCAAAGACAGGGCCTCTACGAGCAGTACTTC. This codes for CASSLQRQGLYEQYF.

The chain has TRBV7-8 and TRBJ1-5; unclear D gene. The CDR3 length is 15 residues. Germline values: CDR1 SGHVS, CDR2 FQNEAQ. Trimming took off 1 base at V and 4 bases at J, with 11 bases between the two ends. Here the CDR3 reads CASSLVDRDNQPQHF. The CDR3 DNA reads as TGTGCCAGCAGCTTAGTAGATAGAGATAATCAGCCCCAGCATTTT.

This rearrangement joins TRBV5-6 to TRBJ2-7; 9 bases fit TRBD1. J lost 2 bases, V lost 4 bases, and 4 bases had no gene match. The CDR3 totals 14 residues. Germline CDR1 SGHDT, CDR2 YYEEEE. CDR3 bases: TGTGCCAGCAGCAAGACAGGGGGTACCTACGAGCAGTACTTC. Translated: CASSKTGGTYEQYF.

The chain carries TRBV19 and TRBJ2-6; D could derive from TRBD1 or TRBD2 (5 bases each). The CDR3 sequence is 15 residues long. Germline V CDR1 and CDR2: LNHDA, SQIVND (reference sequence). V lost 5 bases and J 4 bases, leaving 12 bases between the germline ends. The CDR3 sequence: CASSVGPHGANVLTF. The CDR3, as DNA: TGTGCCAGTAGTGTGGGACCGCACGGGGCCAACGTCCTGACTTTC.

The CDR3 coding sequence is TGTGCCACCAGCGGTAGAACTGGCTACGAGCAGTACTTC. Translating gives CATSGRTGYEQYF. This rearrangement joins TRBV15 to TRBJ2-7, with D hard to call. The CDR3 consists of 13 residues. With 5 bases removed from V and 3 bases from J, the gap between germline ends came to 11 bases. Germline CDR1 LNHNV, CDR2 YYDKDF (reference sequence).

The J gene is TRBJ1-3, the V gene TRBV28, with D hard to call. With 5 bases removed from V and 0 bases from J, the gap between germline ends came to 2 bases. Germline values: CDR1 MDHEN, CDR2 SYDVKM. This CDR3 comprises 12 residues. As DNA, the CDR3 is TGTGCCAGCAGTGCCTCTGGAAACACCATATATTTT. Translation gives CASSASGNTIYF. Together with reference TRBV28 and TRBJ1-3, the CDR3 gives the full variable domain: DVKVTQSSRYLVKRTGEKVFLECVQDMDHENMFWYRQDPGLGLRLIYFSYDVKMKEKGDIPEGYSVSREKKERFSLILESASTNQTSMYLCASSASGNTIYFGEGSWLTVV.

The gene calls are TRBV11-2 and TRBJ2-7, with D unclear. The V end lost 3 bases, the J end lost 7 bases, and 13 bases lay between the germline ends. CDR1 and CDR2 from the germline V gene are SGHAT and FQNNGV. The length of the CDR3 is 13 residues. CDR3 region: CASSFGVGWEQYF. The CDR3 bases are TGTGCCAGCAGCTTCGGAGTCGGGTGGGAGCAGTACTTC.

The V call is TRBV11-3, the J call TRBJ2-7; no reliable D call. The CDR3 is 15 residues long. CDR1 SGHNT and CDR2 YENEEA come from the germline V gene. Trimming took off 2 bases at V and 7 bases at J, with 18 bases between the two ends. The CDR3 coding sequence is TGTGCCAGCAGCTTAATGGTGGGTTCCCCCGTTGAGCAGTACTTC. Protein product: CASSLMVGSPVEQYF.

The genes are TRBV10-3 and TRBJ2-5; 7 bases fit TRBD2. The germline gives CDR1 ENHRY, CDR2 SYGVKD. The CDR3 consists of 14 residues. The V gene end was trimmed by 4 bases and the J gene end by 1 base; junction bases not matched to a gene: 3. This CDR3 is CAISGASGQETQYF. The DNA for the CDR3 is TGTGCCATCAGTGGGGCTAGCGGCCAAGAGACCCAGTACTTC.

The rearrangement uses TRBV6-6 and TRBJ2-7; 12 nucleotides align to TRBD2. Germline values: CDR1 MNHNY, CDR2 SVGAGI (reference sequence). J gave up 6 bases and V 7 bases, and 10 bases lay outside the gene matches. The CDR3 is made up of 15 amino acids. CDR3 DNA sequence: TGTGCCAGCATCCAGACTAGCGGGAGTGTGAGCGAGCAGTACTTC. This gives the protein CASIQTSGSVSEQYF.

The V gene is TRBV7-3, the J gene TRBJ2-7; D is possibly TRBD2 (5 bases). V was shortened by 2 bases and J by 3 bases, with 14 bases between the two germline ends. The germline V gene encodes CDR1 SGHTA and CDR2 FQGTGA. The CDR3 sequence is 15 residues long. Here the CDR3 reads CASSLGPAELYEQYF. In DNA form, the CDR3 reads TGTGCCAGCAGCTTAGGACCAGCGGAGCTCTACGAGCAGTACTTC.

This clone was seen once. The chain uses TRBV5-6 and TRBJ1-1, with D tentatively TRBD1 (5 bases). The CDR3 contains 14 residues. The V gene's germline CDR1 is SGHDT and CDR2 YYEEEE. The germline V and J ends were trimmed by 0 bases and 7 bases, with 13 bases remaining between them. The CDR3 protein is CASSLVGPRGEAFF. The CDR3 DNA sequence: TGTGCCAGCAGCTTGGTTGGTCCGAGGGGTGAAGCTTTCTTT.

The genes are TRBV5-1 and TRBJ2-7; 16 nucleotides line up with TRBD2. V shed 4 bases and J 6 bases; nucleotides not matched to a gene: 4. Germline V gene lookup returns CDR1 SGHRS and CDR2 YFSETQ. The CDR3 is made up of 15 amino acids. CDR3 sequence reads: CASSAGTSGRGEQYF. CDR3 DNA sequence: TGCGCCAGCAGCGCCGGGACTAGCGGGAGGGGCGAGCAGTACTTC.

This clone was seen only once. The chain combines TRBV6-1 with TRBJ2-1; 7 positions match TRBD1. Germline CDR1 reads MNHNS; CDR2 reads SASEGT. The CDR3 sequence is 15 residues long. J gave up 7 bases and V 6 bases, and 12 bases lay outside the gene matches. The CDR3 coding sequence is TGTGCCAGCAGCTTACCAGGGACAGCGCTGAATGAGCAGTTCTTC. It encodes CASSLPGTALNEQFF.